The 9 T cell receptor beta chains listed next were all sequenced from one sample in a study of early T cells in non-severe SARS-CoV-2 infection (dated by TCRdb to the early 2020s). Library preparation was by 5' RACE. TCRdb names NextSeq 500 as the instrument used. TCRdb trimmed the raw reads at Q25, called clones with MiXCR and kept productive beta chains. Every CDR3 protein is listed once, alongside the most common genes and DNA of its rows. The sample data list some 49,000 distinct CDR3 sequences, and over 9.5% of these were observed just once. The ten largest clonotypes hold 9.1% of the sample. Sequencing used whole blood. These receptor sequences come from an adult who was a healthcare worker with PCR-confirmed SARS-CoV-2 infection or an uninfected control (not recorded which).

J is TRBJ1-1 and V is TRBV28; TRBD1 matches 7 bases. The germline gives CDR1 MDHEN, CDR2 SYDVKM. The ends lost 7 bases at V and 5 bases at J; junction bases unmatched: 7. This CDR3 comprises 13 residues. The CDR3 DNA reads TGTGCCAGCATCAGGGGGGGAGGTACTGAAGCTTTCTTT. Residues: CASIRGGGTEAFF.

J is TRBJ1-2 and V is TRBV27; D perhaps matches TRBD1 (6 bases). Trimming removed 2 bases at V and 3 bases at J, with 13 bases between. The CDR3 consists of 15 residues. From germline, CDR1 is MNHEY and CDR2 SMNVEV (reference sequence). CDR3 bases: TGTGCCAGCAGTTTACGGGGGGGGCGAGACTATGGCTACACCTTC. The encoded protein is CASSLRGGRDYGYTF.

This clonotype turned up a few times. The rearrangement links TRBV6-2 or TRBV6-3 to TRBJ1-5; 7 positions agree with TRBD1. The germline V gene encodes CDR1 MNHEY and CDR2 SVGEGT. V lost 2 bases to trimming and J lost 5 bases; unmatched junction nucleotides: 6. This CDR3 has 15 residues. CDR3 protein: CASSYLDRADQPQHF. In DNA, the CDR3 is TGTGCCAGCAGTTACCTTGACAGGGCAGATCAGCCCCAGCATTTT.

V usage is TRBV20-1 and J usage is TRBJ2-7; the D is unclear. The CDR3 is 14 residues long. V lost 4 bases and J 1 base, leaving 14 bases between the germline ends. Germline V CDR1 and CDR2: DFQATT, SNEGSKA (reference sequence). The CDR3 DNA follows: TGCAGTGCTATAAAACAGCCTCCTTCCTACGAGCAGTACTTC. This encodes CSAIKQPPSYEQYF.

This clonotype was detected only a few times. This sequence joins TRBV29-1 and TRBJ2-5, with D possibly being TRBD1 (5 bases). CDR3 length equals 12 residues. The germline CDR1 and CDR2 sequences are SQVTM and ANQGSEA. Trimming took 7 bases from V and 8 from J, leaving 17 bases between them. The CDR3 sequence: CSGKDSLFTQYF. The DNA of the CDR3 is TGCAGCGGAAAAGACAGTCTCTTCACCCAGTACTTC.

This clonotype has more than one count but fewer than ten. The rearrangement joins TRBV3-1 to TRBJ2-7; the D gene could be TRBD1 or TRBD2 (5 bases each). Trimming removed 2 bases from V and 7 bases from J, with 12 bases in between. The germline CDR1 and CDR2 sequences are LGHDT and YNNKEL (reference sequence). This CDR3 is built from 13 residues. The CDR3 sequence: CASSQSGPGEQYF. Here the CDR3 DNA reads TGTGCCAGCAGCCAATCGGGGCCGGGTGAGCAGTACTTC.

V is TRBV29-1 and J is TRBJ2-3, with D perhaps matching TRBD1 or TRBD2 (5 bases each). Looked up from germline, CDR1 is SQVTM and CDR2 is ANQGSEA. The CDR3 length is 13 residues. Trimming shortened V by 0 bases and J by 1 base, and 5 bases separated the two germline ends. The CDR3: CSVEEGRTDTQYF. The CDR3 bases are TGCAGCGTTGAAGAGGGACGCACAGATACGCAGTATTTT.

The rearrangement uses TRBV7-3 and TRBJ1-2; D possibly corresponds to TRBD1 (6 bases). CDR1 is SGHTA, CDR2 FQGTGA, per germline. CDR3 length equals 15 residues. Trimming took off 3 bases at V and 3 bases at J, with 14 bases between the two ends. The CDR3 spells CASSLEAGEDYGYTF. The CDR3 coding sequence is TGTGCCAGCAGCTTGGAGGCAGGGGAGGACTATGGCTACACCTTC.

This sequence joins TRBV7-2 and TRBJ2-1; D might be TRBD2 (6 bases). The CDR3 is made up of 14 amino acids. Germline CDR1 and CDR2: SGHTA and FQGNSA. With 6 bases removed from V and 8 bases from J, the gap between germline ends came to 17 bases. Here the CDR3 reads CASRRGLSNDEQFF. The CDR3 nucleotides are TGTGCCAGCAGACGGGGGTTGTCCAACGATGAGCAGTTCTTC.